The 18 T cell receptor beta chains presented below share a single source sample, sequenced in a study of cytomegalovirus exposure and HLA in healthy donors. It was with 60 Vbeta and 13 Jbeta primers that the PCR ran. Profiled with immunoSEQ multiplex PCR; TCRdb holds only in-frame clones, not every one. Among roughly 150,000 clones listed, roughly 75% were seen once. Sequencing was performed on PBMCs. The receptors were gathered from a man aged 25 to 45 in good health.

The chain is built from TRBV5-6 and TRBJ2-7; 7 positions match TRBD1. Germline V gene sequence: CDR1 SGHDT, CDR2 YYEEEE. The ends lost 1 base at V and 3 bases at J; junction bases unmatched: 10. This CDR3 comprises 16 residues. The CDR3 DNA reads as TGTGCCAGCAGCTTGTTCGGACAGGTCCATATCTACGAGCAGTACTTC. It codes for CASSLFGQVHIYEQYF.

The rearrangement uses TRBV6-5 and TRBJ1-6; 8 positions match TRBD1. The CDR3 sequence is 14 residues long. Germline lookup yields CDR1 MNHEY and CDR2 SVGAGI. J was trimmed by 9 bases and V by 7 bases; bases with no gene match: 8. This CDR3 reads CASTLGQGISPLHF. CDR3 sequence (DNA): TGTGCCAGCACCCTCGGACAGGGTATTTCACCCCTCCACTTT.

The gene calls are TRBV5-8 and TRBJ2-2; 7 bases match TRBD2. CDR1 and CDR2 from the germline V gene are SGHTS and YDEGEE. The V and J ends lost 4 bases and 1 base, in that order; junction bases with no gene match: 4. The CDR3 contains 15 residues. CDR3 DNA: TGTGCCAGCAGCCTGTGGGGGGGGAACACCGGGGAGCTGTTTTTT. It specifies CASSLWGGNTGELFF.

The rearrangement uses TRBV5-4 and TRBJ2-3, with TRBD2 matching 9 bases. The junction had 8 bases not matched to a gene; V was cut back by 7 bases and J by 2 bases. Germline-derived CDR1 and CDR2 are SGHNT and YYREEE (reference sequence). The CDR3 sequence is 15 residues long. CDR3 sequence (DNA): TGTGCCAGCCAGAATAGCGGGAGAAACACAGATACGCAGTATTTT. It is translated as CASQNSGRNTDTQYF.

This sequence joins TRBV7-8 and TRBJ2-5; D remains unclear. CDR1 is SGHVS, CDR2 FQNEAQ, per germline. CDR3 size: 14 residues. Trimming shortened V by 5 bases and J by 4 bases, and 14 bases separated the two germline ends. Here the CDR3 DNA reads TGTGCCAGCAGCCCCCCCGGAGAGGTAGAGACCCAGTACTTC. Protein: CASSPPGEVETQYF.

The chain is built from TRBV28 and TRBJ2-1; 8 bases match TRBD2. From germline, CDR1 is MDHEN and CDR2 SYDVKM. CDR3 length: 15 amino acids. Losses at the gene ends were 8 bases for V and 0 bases for J; bases not matched to a gene: 6. CDR3 loop: CASAGSGSSYNEQFF. The CDR3 DNA reads as TGTGCCAGCGCTGGGAGCGGGAGCTCCTACAATGAGCAGTTCTTC.

V and J are TRBV11-1 and TRBJ2-2; tentative D call: TRBD2 (5 bases). From germline, CDR1 is SGHAT and CDR2 FQDESV (reference sequence). The CDR3 runs to 16 residues. Trimming removed 8 bases from V and 3 bases from J, with 19 bases in between. The CDR3 sequence: CASRPRIRGHTGELFF. In DNA form, the CDR3 reads TGTGCCAGCCGACCCCGGATACGCGGGCACACCGGGGAGCTGTTTTTT.

This clone was recorded a few times. This chain joins TRBV7-2 and TRBJ2-5, with D maybe TRBD2 (5 bases). The CDR3 has 14 amino acids. Germline V gene lookup returns CDR1 SGHTA and CDR2 FQGNSA. The ends were cut back, 3 bases at V and 5 bases at J, with 13 bases in the middle. The CDR3 loop is CASSFSSGGETQYF. The CDR3 region has the DNA TGTGCCAGCAGCTTTAGCTCCGGCGGGGAGACCCAGTACTTC.

V usage is TRBV6-5 and J usage is TRBJ2-5, with 7 bases identical to TRBD1. This CDR3 has 14 residues. Trimming at V came to 7 bases and at J to 7 bases, leaving 12 bases not matched to a gene. Germline V CDR1 and CDR2: MNHEY, SVGAGI. CDR3: CASTARDRVRTQYF. The CDR3 DNA reads TGTGCCAGCACCGCGAGAGACAGGGTCAGGACCCAGTACTTC.

The chain employs TRBV9 and TRBJ2-1; TRBD1 matches 8 bases. The CDR3 loop spans 16 amino acids. The germline gives CDR1 SGDLS, CDR2 YYNGEE. V lost 0 bases, J lost 7 bases, and 9 bases stayed unmatched. Here the CDR3 DNA reads TGTGCCAGCAGCGTAGCCCTCGGACAGGGAAGGAATGAGCAGTTCTTC. Translating gives CASSVALGQGRNEQFF.

The chain couples TRBV5-1 to TRBJ1-2; TRBD1 might be the D (6 bases). Trimming pared 4 bases from V and 4 bases from J, leaving 11 bases between. The CDR3 contains 13 residues. Germline values: CDR1 SGHRS, CDR2 YFSETQ. CDR3 residues: CASSPGTFYGYTF. The CDR3 DNA is TGCGCCAGCAGCCCCGGGACATTCTATGGCTACACCTTC. The complete variable domain, with remaining parts taken from reference TRBV5-1 and TRBJ1-2, reads KAGVTQTPRYLIKTRGQQVTLSCSPISGHRSVSWYQQTPGQGLQFLFEYFSETQRNKGNFPGRFSGRQFSNSRSEMNVSTLELGDSALYLCASSPGTFYGYTFGSGTRLTVV.

CDR3 amino acids: CASSGPGGSEQYF. CDR3 nucleotide sequence: TGTGCCAGCAGTGGGCCAGGGGGTAGCGAGCAGTACTTC. The chain combines TRBV6-1 with TRBJ2-7; 7 bases map to TRBD1. Germline CDR1 MNHNS, CDR2 SASEGT. Unmatched junction bases numbered 6, after V lost 4 bases and J lost 6 bases. This CDR3 is built from 13 residues.

This clone was picked up a small number of times. The rearrangement links TRBV9 to TRBJ2-1, with TRBD2 matching over 8 bases. V dropped 4 bases and J dropped 5; count of bases not matched to a gene: 8. Germline V CDR1 and CDR2: SGDLS, YYNGEE. This CDR3 region has 15 residues. CDR3 coding DNA: TGTGCCAGCAGCTTGCCCGTCGGGGGGGACAATGAGCAGTTCTTC. Its translation: CASSLPVGGDNEQFF.

Only one count was recorded for this clone. The chain links TRBV20-1 to TRBJ1-1, with D maybe TRBD1 (5 bases). V lost 8 bases, J lost 3 bases, and 10 bases lay in between. CDR3 size: 11 residues. In germline, CDR1 is DFQATT, CDR2 SNEGSKA (reference sequence). CDR3 sequence reads: CSRRGDTEAFF. In DNA, the CDR3 is TGCAGTCGGAGGGGCGACACTGAAGCTTTCTTT.

The rearrangement uses TRBV30 and TRBJ2-2; D gene unclear. The CDR3 totals 14 residues. Deletions cut 4 bases from V and 1 base from J, with 10 bases between. The V gene's germline CDR1 is GTSNPN and CDR2 SVGIG (reference sequence). The CDR3 spells CAWNLGLNTGELFF. The CDR3 DNA follows: TGTGCCTGGAACCTCGGTTTGAACACCGGGGAGCTGTTTTTT.

CDR3 in amino acids: CASSLMGRGNQPQHF. CDR3 in DNA: TGTGCCAGCAGTTTAATGGGCAGGGGCAATCAGCCCCAGCATTTT. The chain has TRBV28 and TRBJ1-5, with D perhaps TRBD1 (5 bases). The CDR3 covers 15 residues. The V and J ends lost 2 bases and 2 bases respectively, with 10 bases between them. Per germline, CDR1 MDHEN and CDR2 SYDVKM.

The rearrangement uses TRBV10-3 and TRBJ2-1; D not certain. V was shortened by 3 bases and J by 0 bases, with 3 bases between the two germline ends. The CDR3 runs to 13 residues. CDR1 and CDR2 (germline): ENHRY, SYGVKD. Here the CDR3 DNA reads TGTGCCATCAGTGATAGCTCCTACAATGAGCAGTTCTTC. It codes for CAISDSSYNEQFF.

This clone showed up just a few times. The chain joins TRBV4-3 to TRBJ1-3; D is unclear. The CDR3 runs 13 residues. From germline, CDR1 is LGHNA and CDR2 YSLEER. Trimming shortened V by 1 base and J by 5 bases, and 6 bases separated the two germline ends. DNA of the CDR3: TGCGCCAGCAGCCAAGGTTTTAGAAACACCATATATTTT. This sequence encodes CASSQGFRNTIYF.